This TCR beta chain was identified in a study of PD-1 blockade in classical Hodgkin lymphoma. Study observations and caveats: Reported findings placed baseline TCR diversity lower in newly diagnosed patients (compared with healthy donors). Repertoire differences have undefined causes, possibly disease activity or prior therapy.

Remarks on this clone: Its antigen is currently unknown.

Profiling relied on immunoSEQ multiplex PCR, and the TCRdb table lists in-frame clones only, not all of them. The sample has 20,000 to 30,000 clones; around 90% are singletons. The CDR3 has 19 residues. Trimming cost V 0 bases and J 0 bases; bases outside gene matches: 10. Germline lookup yields CDR1 SGHRS and CDR2 YFSETQ. As for time point: newly diagnosed, previously untreated cHL patient sample. CD4+ T cells were purified from thawed PBMCs by magnetic negative selection. PBMCs representing newly diagnosed, untreated classical Hodgkin lymphoma functioned as the comparison. Sequenced material: CD4+ T cells from blood. V is TRBV5-1 and J is TRBJ2-3; TRBD1 matches at 10 bases. This receptor was obtained from a human donor with classical Hodgkin lymphoma. CDR3 residues: CASSLGIGTGEASTDTQYF. The CDR3 bases are TGCGCCAGCAGCTTGGGGATCGGGACAGGGGAAGCTAGCACAGATACGCAGTATTTT.